The clone carrying this TCR beta chain was detected a few times. The target antigen is unknown. TCRdb processed the 5' RACE reads anew with MiXCR; each CDR3 protein has one entry. Found here are more than 300,000 distinct CDR3 sequences, approximately 14% of them singletons; the top ten hold around 20%. These data come from a study of T-cell memory formation after mild COVID-19. On the study more broadly: Across donors, TCR clusters were largely donor specific.

Deletions cut 5 bases from V and 7 bases from J, with 14 bases between. This CDR3 spans 13 amino acids. Overall study results and limits: Shrinking CD4+ clones resided mostly in CM and EM, and CD8+ ones in EMRA. The SARS-CoV-2 specificity of second-wave clones reaching peak at day 37 remained unverified.

Specimen: PBMCs or a T cell subset sorted from them (not recorded which). The sequence derives from a man between 18 and 29 years old who had mild COVID-19 (a few samples of this study predate the infection). Cell type and time point are not known. This chain joins TRBV12-3 or TRBV12-4 and TRBJ1-2; a possible D gene is TRBD1 (6 bases). The CDR3 DNA reads TGTGCCAGCAGTCCCCCCCTGACAGGTGGCTACACCTTC. Translated, it gives CASSPPLTGGYTF.